This paragraph covers one T cell receptor beta chain sequence. Use of 60 Vbeta and 13 Jbeta primers characterized the PCR. Clones were read by immunoSEQ multiplex PCR, and TCRdb kept only the in-frame ones, dropping some. Among around 55,000 clones listed, 75% to 80% were seen once. Germline V gives CDR1 SGHAT, CDR2 FQNNGV. The CDR3 runs 16 residues. V gave up 1 base and J gave up 1 base, with 13 bases separating them. These data belong to a study of cytomegalovirus exposure and HLA in healthy donors. The chain carries TRBV11-2 and TRBJ1-1; no clear D. Sequenced input: PBMCs. The receptor comes from a female donor in good health and CMV-seronegative. The CDR3 DNA reads as TGTGCCAGCAGCTTAGGCAGGTCTCATGGGAACACTGAAGCTTTCTTT. Translating gives CASSLGRSHGNTEAFF.